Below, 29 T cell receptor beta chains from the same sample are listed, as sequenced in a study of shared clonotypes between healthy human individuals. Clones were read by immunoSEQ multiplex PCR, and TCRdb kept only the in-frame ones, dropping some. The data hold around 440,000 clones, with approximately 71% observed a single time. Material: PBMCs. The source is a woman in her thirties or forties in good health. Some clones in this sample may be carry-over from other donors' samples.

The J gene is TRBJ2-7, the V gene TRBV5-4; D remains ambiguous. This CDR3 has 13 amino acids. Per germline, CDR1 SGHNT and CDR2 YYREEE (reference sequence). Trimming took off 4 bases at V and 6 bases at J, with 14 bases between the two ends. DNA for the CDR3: TGTGCCAGCAGCCCGACCCGTTGGACCGAGCAGTACTTC. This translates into CASSPTRWTEQYF.

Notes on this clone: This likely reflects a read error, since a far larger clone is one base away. The CDR3 bases are TGTGCCAGCAGTTTATGGGGGAGCACTGAAGCTTTCTTT. Translation gives CASSLWGSTEAFF. V gene TRBV28 combines with J gene TRBJ1-1; D not certain. Germline V gene sequence: CDR1 MDHEN, CDR2 SYDVKM. CDR3 length: 13 residues. Trimming pared 0 bases from V and 4 bases from J, leaving 6 bases between.

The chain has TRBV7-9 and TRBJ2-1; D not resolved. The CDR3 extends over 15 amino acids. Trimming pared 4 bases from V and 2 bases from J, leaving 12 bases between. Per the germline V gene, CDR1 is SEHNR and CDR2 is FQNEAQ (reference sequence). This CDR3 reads CASSWGSVAYNEQFF. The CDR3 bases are TGTGCCAGCAGCTGGGGTTCAGTCGCCTACAATGAGCAGTTCTTC.

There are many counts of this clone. CDR3: CAVGAGGYEQYF. CDR3 coding DNA: TGTGCCGTAGGGGCGGGGGGCTACGAGCAGTACTTC. The chain combines TRBV7-2 with TRBJ2-7; 8 bases are shared with TRBD2. CDR3 length: 12 residues. V shed 11 bases, J shed 3 bases, and the junction held 6 bases outside the gene matches. CDR1 and CDR2 (germline): SGHTA, FQGNSA.

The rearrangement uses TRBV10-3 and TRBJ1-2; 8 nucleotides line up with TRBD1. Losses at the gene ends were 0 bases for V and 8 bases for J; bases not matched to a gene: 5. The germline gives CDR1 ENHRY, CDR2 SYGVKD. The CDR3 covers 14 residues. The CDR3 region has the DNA TGTGCCATCAGTGAGTCGCCAGGGGGCGACGGCTACACCTTC. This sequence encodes CAISESPGGDGYTF.

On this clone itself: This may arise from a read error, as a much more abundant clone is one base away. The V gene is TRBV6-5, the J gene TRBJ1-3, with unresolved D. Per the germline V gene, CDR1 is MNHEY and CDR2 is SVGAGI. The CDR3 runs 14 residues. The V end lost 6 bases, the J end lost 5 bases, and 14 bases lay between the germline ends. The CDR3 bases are TGTGCCAGCAGCCCCGACATGGGTCGAAACACCATATATTTT. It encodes CASSPDMGRNTIYF.

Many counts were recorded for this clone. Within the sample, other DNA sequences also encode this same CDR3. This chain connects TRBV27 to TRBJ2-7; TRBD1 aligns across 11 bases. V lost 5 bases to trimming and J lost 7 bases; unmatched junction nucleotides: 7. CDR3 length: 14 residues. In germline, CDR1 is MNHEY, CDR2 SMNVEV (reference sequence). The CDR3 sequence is CASSPWTGGYEQYF. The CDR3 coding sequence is TGTGCCAGCAGTCCCTGGACAGGGGGCTATGAGCAGTACTTC.

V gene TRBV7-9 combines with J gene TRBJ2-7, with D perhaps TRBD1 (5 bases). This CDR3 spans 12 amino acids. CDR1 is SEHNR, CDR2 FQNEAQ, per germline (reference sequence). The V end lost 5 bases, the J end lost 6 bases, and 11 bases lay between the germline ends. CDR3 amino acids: CASSPGHGEQYF. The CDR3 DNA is TGTGCCAGCAGCCCCGGACATGGCGAGCAGTACTTC. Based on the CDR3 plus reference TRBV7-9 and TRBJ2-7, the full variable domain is DTGVSQNPRHKITKRGQNVTFRCDPISEHNRLYWYRQTLGQGPEFLTYFQNEAQLEKSRLLSDRFSAERPKGSFSTLEIQRTEQGDSAMYLCASSPGHGEQYFGPGTRLTVT.

The chain's CDR3 is CASSFGSVANEQFF. For the CDR3, the DNA is TGCGCCAGCAGCTTTGGGTCGGTTGCCAATGAGCAGTTCTTC. V is TRBV5-1 and J is TRBJ2-1; D not certain. V was pared by 2 bases and J by 6 bases, with 12 bases between. The CDR3 contains 14 residues. Germline CDR1 is SGHRS and CDR2 is YFSETQ.

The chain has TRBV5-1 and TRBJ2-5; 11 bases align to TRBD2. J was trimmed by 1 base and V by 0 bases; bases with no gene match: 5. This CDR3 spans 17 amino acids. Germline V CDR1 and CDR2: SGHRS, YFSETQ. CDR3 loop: CASSLVVAGGPQETQYF. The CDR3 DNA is TGCGCCAGCAGCTTGGTAGTAGCGGGAGGGCCCCAAGAGACCCAGTACTTC.

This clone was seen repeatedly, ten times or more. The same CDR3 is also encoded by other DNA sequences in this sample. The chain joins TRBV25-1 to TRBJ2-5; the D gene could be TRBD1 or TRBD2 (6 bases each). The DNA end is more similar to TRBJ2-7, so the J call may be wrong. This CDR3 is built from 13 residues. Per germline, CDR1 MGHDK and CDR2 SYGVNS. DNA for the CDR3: TGTGCCAGCAGTCCCGGAGGGGGTTACGAGCAGTACTTC. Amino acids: CASSPGGGYEQYF.

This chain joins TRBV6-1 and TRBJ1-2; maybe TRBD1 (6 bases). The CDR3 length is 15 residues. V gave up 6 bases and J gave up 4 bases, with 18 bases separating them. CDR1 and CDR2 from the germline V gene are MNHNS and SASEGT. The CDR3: CASRDTGLFRYGYTF. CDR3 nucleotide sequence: TGTGCCAGCAGAGATACAGGGCTTTTTCGCTATGGCTACACCTTC.

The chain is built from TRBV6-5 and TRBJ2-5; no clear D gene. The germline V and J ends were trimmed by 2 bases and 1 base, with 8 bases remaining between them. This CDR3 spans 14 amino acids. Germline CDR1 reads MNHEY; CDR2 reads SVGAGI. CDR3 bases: TGTGCCAGCAGTTACGACCGAACCCAAGAGACCCAGTACTTC. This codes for CASSYDRTQETQYF.

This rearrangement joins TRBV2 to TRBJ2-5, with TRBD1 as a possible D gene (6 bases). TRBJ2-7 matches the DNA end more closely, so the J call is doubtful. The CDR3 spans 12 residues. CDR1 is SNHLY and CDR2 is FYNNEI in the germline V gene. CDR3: CASSEGTYEQYF. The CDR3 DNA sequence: TGTGCCAGCAGTGAGGGGACATACGAGCAGTACTTC.

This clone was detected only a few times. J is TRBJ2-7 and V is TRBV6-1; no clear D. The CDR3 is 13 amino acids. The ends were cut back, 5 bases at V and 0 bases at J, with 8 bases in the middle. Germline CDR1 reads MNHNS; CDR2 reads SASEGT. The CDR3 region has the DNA TGTGCCAGCAGTTTAGGCGGCTCCTACGAGCAGTACTTC. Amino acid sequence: CASSLGGSYEQYF.

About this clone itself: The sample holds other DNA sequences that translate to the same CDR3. CDR3 residues: CASSLFGQPQHF. CDR3 nucleotides: TGTGCCAGCAGTTTATTCGGCCAGCCCCAGCATTTT. The V call is TRBV28, the J call TRBJ1-5; D unresolved. CDR3 length: 12 amino acids. CDR1 and CDR2 from the germline V gene are MDHEN and SYDVKM. Trimming shortened V by 1 base and J by 7 bases, and 5 bases separated the two germline ends. The full variable domain, with the rest looked up from reference TRBV28 and TRBJ1-5, is DVKVTQSSRYLVKRTGEKVFLECVQDMDHENMFWYRQDPGLGLRLIYFSYDVKMKEKGDIPEGYSVSREKKERFSLILESASTNQTSMYLCASSLFGQPQHFGDGTRLSIL.

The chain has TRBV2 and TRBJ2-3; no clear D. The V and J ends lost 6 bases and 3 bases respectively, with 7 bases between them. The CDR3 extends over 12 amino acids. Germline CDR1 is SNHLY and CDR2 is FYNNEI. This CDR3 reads CASRERTDTQYF. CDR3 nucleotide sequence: TGTGCCAGCAGGGAGAGGACAGATACGCAGTATTTT.

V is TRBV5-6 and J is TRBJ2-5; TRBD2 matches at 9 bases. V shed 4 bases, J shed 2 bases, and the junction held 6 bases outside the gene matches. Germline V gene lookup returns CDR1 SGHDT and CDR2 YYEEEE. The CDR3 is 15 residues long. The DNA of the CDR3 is TGTGCCAGCAGCGTAGGTCTAGCGGGACAAGAGACCCAGTACTTC. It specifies CASSVGLAGQETQYF.

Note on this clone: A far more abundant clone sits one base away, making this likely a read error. CDR3: CAWSVPGGHSGNAIYF. CDR3 in DNA: TGTGCCTGGAGTGTACCTGGGGGACACTCTGGAAACGCCATATATTTT. The chain couples TRBV30 to TRBJ1-3; TRBD1 is a possible D gene (6 bases). The CDR3 covers 16 residues. The germline gives CDR1 GTSNPN, CDR2 SVGIG (reference sequence).

CDR3 amino acids: CASSSASGRAGEQYF. CDR3 in DNA: TGCGCCAGCAGCTCGGCTAGCGGGAGGGCGGGTGAGCAGTACTTC. The genes are TRBV5-1 and TRBJ2-7, with 12 bases aligning to TRBD2. J lost 7 bases, V lost 3 bases, and 8 bases had no gene match. Germline loops: CDR1 SGHRS, CDR2 YFSETQ. The CDR3 runs 15 residues.

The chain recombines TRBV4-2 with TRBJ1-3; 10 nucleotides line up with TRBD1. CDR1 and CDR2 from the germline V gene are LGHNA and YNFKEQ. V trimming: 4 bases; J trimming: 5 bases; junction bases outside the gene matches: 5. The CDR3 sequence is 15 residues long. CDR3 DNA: TGTGCCAGCAGCCCTCCGGGACAGGGGAGAAACACCATATATTTT. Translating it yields CASSPPGQGRNTIYF.

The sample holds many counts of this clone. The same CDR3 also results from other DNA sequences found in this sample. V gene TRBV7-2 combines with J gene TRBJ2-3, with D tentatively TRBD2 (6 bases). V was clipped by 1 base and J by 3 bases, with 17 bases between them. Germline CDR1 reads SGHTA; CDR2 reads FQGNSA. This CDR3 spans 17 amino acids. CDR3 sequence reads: CASSLGHGAGRTDTQYF. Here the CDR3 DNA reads TGTGCCAGCAGCTTAGGTCACGGAGCGGGTAGAACAGATACGCAGTATTTT.

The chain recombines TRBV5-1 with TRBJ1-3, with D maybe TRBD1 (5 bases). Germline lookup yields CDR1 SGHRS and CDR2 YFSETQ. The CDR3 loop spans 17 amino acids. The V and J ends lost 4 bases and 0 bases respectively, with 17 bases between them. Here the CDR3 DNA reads TGCGCCAGCAGCGTGGCAGGGAGACAGAGCTCTGGAAACACCATATATTTT. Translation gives CASSVAGRQSSGNTIYF.

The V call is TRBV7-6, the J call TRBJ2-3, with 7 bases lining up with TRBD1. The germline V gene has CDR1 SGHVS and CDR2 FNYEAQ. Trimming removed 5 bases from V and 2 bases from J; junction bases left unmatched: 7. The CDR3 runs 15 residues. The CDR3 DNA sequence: TGTGCCAGCAGCAGGGGACAGTGGGACACAGATACGCAGTATTTT. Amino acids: CASSRGQWDTDTQYF.

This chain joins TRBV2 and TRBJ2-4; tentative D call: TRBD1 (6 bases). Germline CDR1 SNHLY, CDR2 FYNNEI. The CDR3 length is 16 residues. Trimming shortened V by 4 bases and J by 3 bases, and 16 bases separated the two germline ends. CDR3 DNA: TGTGCCAGCAGTGCCCTCAGGGGTCTAAACAAAAACATTCAGTACTTC. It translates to CASSALRGLNKNIQYF.

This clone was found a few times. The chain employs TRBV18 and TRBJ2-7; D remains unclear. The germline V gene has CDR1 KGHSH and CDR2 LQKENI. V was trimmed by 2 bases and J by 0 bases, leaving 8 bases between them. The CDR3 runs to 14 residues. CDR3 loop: CASSPAFSSYEQYF. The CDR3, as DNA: TGTGCCAGCTCACCAGCTTTTAGCTCCTACGAGCAGTACTTC.

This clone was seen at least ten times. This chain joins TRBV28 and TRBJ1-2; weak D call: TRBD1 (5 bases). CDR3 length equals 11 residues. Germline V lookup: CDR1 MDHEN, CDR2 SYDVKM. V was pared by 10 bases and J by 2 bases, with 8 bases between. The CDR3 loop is CAIRVNYGYTF. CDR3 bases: TGTGCCATCAGGGTCAACTATGGCTACACCTTC.

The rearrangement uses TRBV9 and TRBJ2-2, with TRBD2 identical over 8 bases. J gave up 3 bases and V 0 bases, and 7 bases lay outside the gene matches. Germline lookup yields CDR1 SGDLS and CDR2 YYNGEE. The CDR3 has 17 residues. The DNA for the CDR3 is TGTGCCAGCAGCGTAGGCTGGGCCGGGAGGGACACCGGGGAGCTGTTTTTT. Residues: CASSVGWAGRDTGELFF. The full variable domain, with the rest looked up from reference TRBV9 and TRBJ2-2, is DSGVTQTPKHLITATGQRVTLRCSPRSGDLSVYWYQQSLDQGLQFLIQYYNGEERAKGNILERFSAQQFPDLHSELNLSSLELGDSALYFCASSVGWAGRDTGELFFGEGSRLTVL.

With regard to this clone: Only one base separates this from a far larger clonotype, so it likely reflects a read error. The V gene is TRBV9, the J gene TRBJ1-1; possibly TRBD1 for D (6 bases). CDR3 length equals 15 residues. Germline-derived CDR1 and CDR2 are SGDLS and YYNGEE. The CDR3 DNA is TGTGCCAGCAGCGTTTCCGGGGACATGAACACTGAAGTTTTCTTT. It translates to CASSVSGDMNTEVFF.